This T cell receptor (beta chain) was recovered during a study of cytomegalovirus exposure and HLA in healthy donors. Turning to the study itself: Samples from HLA-typed donors yielded about 85 million unique TCRs in an early data release.

PCR employed 60 Vbeta and 13 Jbeta primers. Method: immunoSEQ multiplex PCR; TCRdb's copy keeps in-frame clones and lacks some. Across under 150,000 clones, the top ten clones capture 1.5% to 1.8% of the sample. The CDR3 length is 16 residues. In germline, CDR1 is MNHNY, CDR2 SVGAGI (reference sequence). Trimming cost V 2 bases and J 5 bases, with 19 bases left between them. This receptor was obtained from a woman in her thirties or forties in good health and CMV-seronegative. Sample: PBMCs. The rearrangement links TRBV6-6 to TRBJ2-7; D perhaps matches TRBD2 (5 bases). DNA of the CDR3: TGTGCCAGCAGTTACCCCCTAAGAGGGCTCGGCGACGAGCAGTACTTC. It is translated as CASSYPLRGLGDEQYF.